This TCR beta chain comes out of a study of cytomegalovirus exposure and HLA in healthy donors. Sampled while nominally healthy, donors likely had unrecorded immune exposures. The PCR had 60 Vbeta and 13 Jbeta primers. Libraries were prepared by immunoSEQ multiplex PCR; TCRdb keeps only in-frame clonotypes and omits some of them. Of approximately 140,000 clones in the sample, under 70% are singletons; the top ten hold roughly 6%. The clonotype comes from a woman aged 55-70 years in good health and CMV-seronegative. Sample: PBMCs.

The CDR3 DNA is TGTGCCAGCAGCTCCGGGACTAGCGGGAGTAGAAGCACAGATACGCAGTATTTT. Protein sequence: CASSSGTSGSRSTDTQYF. The genes are TRBV5-4 and TRBJ2-3, with 14 bases identical to TRBD2. The length of the CDR3 is 18 residues. The V gene end was trimmed by 3 bases and the J gene end by 0 bases; junction bases not matched to a gene: 6. The germline V gene encodes CDR1 SGHNT and CDR2 YYREEE (reference sequence).